This T cell receptor beta chain was captured by sequencing in a study of human T cells and chemical hapten exposure (dated by TCRdb to the early 2020s). Concerning the study at large: The libraries were sequenced as a pool, and the TCR yield per sample differed mostly because of small variations in library volumes within the pool. The study tracked peripheral blood TCR repertoire changes in vivo during primary and secondary sensitization to the hapten diphenylcyclopropenone (DPC) in alopecia patients. For every blood RNA sample, sequencing covered both the TCR alpha and TCR beta chains.

Libraries came from 5' RACE. TCRdb lists the instrument as Illumina MiSeq. During library preparation, unique molecular identifiers were attached to individual cDNA molecules so that TCRs could be counted in a quantitative, reproducible way. The source study handled its data this way. The median number of TCRs per sample was roughly 100,000, ranging from 23,224 to 690,600. V, J and CDR3 annotation of the TCR reads was performed with the Decombinator software suite. Every sample was subsampled to the same number of TCRs (28,000) for the PS versus PT1 abundance plots. Expanded TCRs were defined as absent before sensitization and observed at least eight times at the 2-week time point. TCRdb took the public reads, trimmed them with fastp at Q25, ran MiXCR for clone calling and kept in-frame beta chains. Rows matching on CDR3 protein sequence are summarized as one entry with the most common DNA and genes. The V and J calls here are based on TCRdb, not the publication. Recorded for this sample are under 100,000 distinct CDR3 sequences; about a sixth of them occurred a single time. Around 6.8% of the sample is in the top ten clones.

Study-level results and caveats: After repeated subsampling, changes were observed in the strength of the expansion versus patch-test correlation and in the threshold at which the correlation became significant. DPC sensitization did not change the number of TCRs with a frequency above 1 in 1000, and there was no evidence of changes in global repertoire structure.

This clonotype was observed many times. The antigen it binds to is not known. No qualities accompany the bases; no much larger clone lies one base away. Total RNA was extracted from unfractionated whole blood collected in Tempus Blood RNA tubes. Four or five healthy volunteers served as TCR sequencing controls and were bled at day 0, 2 weeks and 6 weeks. The TCR was taken from a female donor in good health.

The DNA sequence follows: TGTGCCAGCAGCTTAGGGGCAGATACGCAGTATTTT. It codes for CASSLGADTQYF. The chain is made from TRBV11-2 and TRBJ2-3; too little of a D gene remains to name it. According to the germline V gene, CDR1 reads SGHAT and CDR2 reads FQNNGV. The trim is 1 base for V and 4 bases for J, with a gap of 3 bases between the germline ends. The CDR3, from cysteine to phenylalanine, totals 12 residues. Of the read, only the CDR3 DNA is kept; its 36 bases are in frame from base 1.